The TCR beta chain described here comes from a study of T cell responses to AZD1222 COVID-19 vaccine. Study as a whole: Pooling covered second doses at about 4 or about 12 weeks.

V was pared by 4 bases and J by 8 bases, with 3 bases of the junction left unmatched. CDR3 length: 12 residues. CDR1 and CDR2 (germline): SQVTM, ANQGSEA. Study results and limitations: After the peak T cell response, and only then, were repertoires sampled. A mostly white British donor set with more females was recruited, and clonal diversity was possibly underestimated.

Turning to this clone: Antigen unknown.

Repertoires were generated with immunoSEQ multiplex PCR, while TCRdb's copy carries only in-frame clones and drops some. The table includes 95,000 to 150,000 clones, around 87% detected once. This material consisted of peripheral blood, taken on day 0 of AZD1222 vaccination. The rearrangement uses TRBV29-1 and TRBJ1-4, with 8 bases identical to TRBD1. The source is an adult in good health. The CDR3 protein is CSVGQGSEKLFF. The CDR3 DNA sequence: TGCAGCGTTGGACAGGGGAGCGAAAAACTGTTTTTT.